The 30 T cell receptor beta chains below all came from one sample that was sequenced in a study of shared clonotypes between healthy human individuals. Naive CD8 isolation took CD45RO-negative cells positively selected for CCR7 and excluded terminally differentiated effector memory CD45RA+ cells. Profiling relied on immunoSEQ multiplex PCR, and the TCRdb table lists in-frame clones only, not all of them. The sample includes a few hundred thousand clones, nearly 97% of them seen just once. The sequencing input was naive CD8+ T cells sorted from blood. These receptors all come from a woman in her twenties or thirties in good health.

The chain has TRBV7-9 and TRBJ1-1; no reliable D call. The V gene's germline CDR1 is SEHNR and CDR2 FQNEAQ (reference sequence). V was shortened by 4 bases and J by 1 base, with 13 bases between the two germline ends. This CDR3 comprises 15 residues. CDR3 nucleotides: TGTGCCAGCAGCTCCCTTAGCTCAGGGAACACTGAAGCTTTCTTT. This gives the protein CASSSLSSGNTEAFF.

The chain recombines TRBV9 with TRBJ1-2, with D perhaps matching TRBD1 (5 bases). Germline lookup yields CDR1 SGDLS and CDR2 YYNGEE. Deletions cut 0 bases from V and 4 bases from J, with 13 bases between. The CDR3 is 15 amino acids. CDR3 region: CASSVATTDPYGYTF. The CDR3 DNA reads TGTGCCAGCAGCGTAGCTACGACAGATCCCTATGGCTACACCTTC.

The chain carries TRBV9 and TRBJ2-7; 9 bases are a match to TRBD2. CDR3 length equals 14 residues. CDR1 is SGDLS and CDR2 is YYNGEE in the germline V gene. V trimming: 4 bases; J trimming: 4 bases; junction bases outside the gene matches: 6. As DNA, the CDR3 is TGTGCCAGCAGCCCACAGCGGGAGGCTTACGAGCAGTACTTC. The encoded protein is CASSPQREAYEQYF.

The chain couples TRBV5-5 to TRBJ2-7, with TRBD2 as a possible D gene (5 bases). CDR1 and CDR2 from the germline V gene are SGHKS and YYEKEE (reference sequence). This CDR3 comprises 12 residues. V was pared by 5 bases and J by 7 bases, with 13 bases between. In DNA form, the CDR3 reads TGTGCCAGCAGTCGGTTGGGAGAGGAGCAGTACTTC. This gives the protein CASSRLGEEQYF.

Details on this clone: The sample holds other DNA sequences that translate to the same CDR3. The CDR3 DNA follows: TGCGCCAGCAGCCAAGATCCGGAAGAGACCCAGTACTTC. Protein product: CASSQDPEETQYF. The chain links TRBV4-1 to TRBJ2-5; D is unclear. The CDR3 covers 13 residues. The germline gives CDR1 MGHRA, CDR2 YSYEKL. V dropped 0 bases and J dropped 3 bases, with 5 bases sitting between them.

The chain combines TRBV2 with TRBJ1-5; possible D gene TRBD1, 6 bases. Germline values: CDR1 SNHLY, CDR2 FYNNEI. V was clipped by 6 bases and J by 0 bases, with 21 bases between them. The CDR3 totals 18 residues. CDR3 sequence reads: CASSSDPTDSYSNQPQHF. The CDR3 region has the DNA TGTGCCAGCAGCTCAGACCCGACGGACAGCTATAGCAATCAGCCCCAGCATTTT.

V is TRBV4-1 and J is TRBJ1-3; 9 bases fit TRBD1. The CDR3 runs to 15 residues. Germline V gives CDR1 MGHRA, CDR2 YSYEKL. V shed 4 bases, J shed 1 base, and the junction held 2 bases outside the gene matches. Written as DNA, the CDR3 is TGCGCCAGCAGCCGGGACAGGGCATCTGGAAACACCATATATTTT. Its protein product is CASSRDRASGNTIYF.

The chain joins TRBV29-1 to TRBJ2-1; D may be TRBD1 (5 bases). The germline V gene encodes CDR1 SQVTM and CDR2 ANQGSEA. V lost 3 bases to trimming and J lost 4 bases, with 10 bases between them. The CDR3 sequence is 13 residues long. Here the CDR3 reads CSVDLTDYNEQFF. The CDR3 DNA reads as TGCAGCGTTGATTTGACAGATTACAATGAGCAGTTCTTC.

The gene calls are TRBV30 and TRBJ1-2; tentative D call: TRBD1 (6 bases). The CDR3 loop spans 15 amino acids. The V end was cut by 2 bases, the J end by 5 bases, with 18 bases between. Germline CDR1 and CDR2: GTSNPN and SVGIG (reference sequence). CDR3 protein: CAWSTSGGGRYGYTF. Written as DNA, the CDR3 is TGTGCCTGGAGTACCTCCGGGGGCGGGCGGTATGGCTACACCTTC.

This rearrangement joins TRBV10-3 to TRBJ2-7; TRBD1 aligns across 7 bases. CDR1 is ENHRY, CDR2 SYGVKD, per germline. The CDR3 is 15 residues long. V was pared by 3 bases and J by 7 bases, with 12 bases of the junction left unmatched. CDR3 nucleotides: TGTGCCATCAGTGATATCTGGACAGGACAAAGAGAGCAGTACTTC. Its protein product is CAISDIWTGQREQYF.

This chain links TRBV29-1 with TRBJ2-3; D is unresolved. Trimming shortened V by 4 bases and J by 0 bases, and 8 bases separated the two germline ends. Looked up from germline, CDR1 is SQVTM and CDR2 is ANQGSEA. The CDR3 extends over 13 amino acids. The chain's CDR3 is CSVGGFSTDTQYF. DNA of the CDR3: TGCAGCGTTGGAGGATTCAGCACAGATACGCAGTATTTT.

The V gene is TRBV9, the J gene TRBJ2-1; maybe TRBD2 (5 bases). V was cut by 4 bases and J by 7 bases, with 15 bases left in between. The CDR3 has 14 amino acids. CDR1 is SGDLS, CDR2 YYNGEE, per germline. The chain's CDR3 is CASSTFNSGNEQFF. The CDR3 DNA follows: TGTGCCAGCAGCACCTTCAATTCGGGGAATGAGCAGTTCTTC.

The chain employs TRBV7-8 and TRBJ1-1; D not resolved. The V end lost 0 bases, the J end lost 7 bases, and 12 bases lay between the germline ends. The CDR3 extends over 14 amino acids. Germline-derived CDR1 and CDR2 are SGHVS and FQNEAQ. CDR3: CASSLALGDREAFF. CDR3 sequence (DNA): TGTGCCAGCAGCTTAGCGCTTGGCGACCGTGAAGCTTTCTTT.

This clone has a single count. The chain uses TRBV19 and TRBJ2-5; TRBD1 agrees at 8 bases. Unmatched junction bases numbered 9, after V lost 6 bases and J lost 3 bases. The V gene's germline CDR1 is LNHDA and CDR2 SQIVND (reference sequence). This CDR3 has 15 residues. The CDR3 bases are TGTGCCAGTAGCCCTGACAGGGGTAGGGAAGAGACCCAGTACTTC. Translating gives CASSPDRGREETQYF.

V gene TRBV23-1 combines with J gene TRBJ1-1; D perhaps matches TRBD1 (5 bases). TRBV23-1 is an open reading frame whose function is uncertain. CDR3 length equals 15 residues. V was pared by 1 base and J by 2 bases, with 11 bases between. CDR3 in amino acids: CASSQYRQRNTEAFF. For the CDR3, the DNA is TGCGCCAGCAGTCAATACCGACAGCGAAACACTGAAGCTTTCTTT.

In the case of this clone: This same CDR3 is encoded by further DNA sequences in the sample. This chain links TRBV28 with TRBJ1-1; D not resolved. Between the trimmed V and J ends, which lost 0 bases and 8 bases, there was a span of 4 bases. Germline-derived CDR1 and CDR2 are MDHEN and SYDVKM. CDR3 size: 11 residues. The CDR3 loop reads CASSLWAEAFF. Here the CDR3 DNA reads TGTGCCAGCAGTTTATGGGCGGAAGCTTTCTTT.

Points on this clone: The sample contains more than one DNA sequence encoding this CDR3. V is TRBV28 and J is TRBJ2-7; D uncertain. V was pared by 2 bases and J by 5 bases, with 4 bases between. The CDR3 is made up of 11 amino acids. The V gene's germline CDR1 is MDHEN and CDR2 SYDVKM. In DNA, the CDR3 is TGTGCCAGCAGTTTAGGTGACGAGCAGTACTTC. Its translation: CASSLGDEQYF.

V usage is TRBV9 and J usage is TRBJ2-7; D gene unclear. The germline V gene encodes CDR1 SGDLS and CDR2 YYNGEE. The germline V and J ends were trimmed by 0 bases and 5 bases, with 12 bases remaining between them. The CDR3 loop spans 14 amino acids. The CDR3 here is CASSVGDSFHEQYF. The CDR3 nucleotides are TGTGCCAGCAGCGTAGGGGATAGTTTCCACGAGCAGTACTTC.

This chain joins TRBV5-1 and TRBJ2-1, with 9 nucleotides matching TRBD2. CDR3 length equals 13 residues. Germline V gene sequence: CDR1 SGHRS, CDR2 YFSETQ. With 4 bases clipped from V and 10 bases from J, the junction kept 6 bases outside the gene matches. The CDR3 coding sequence is TGCGCCAGCAGCCCTAGCGGGGAAATAGAGCAGTTCTTC. Translating gives CASSPSGEIEQFF. The full variable domain, rest sourced from reference TRBV5-1 and TRBJ2-1, is KAGVTQTPRYLIKTRGQQVTLSCSPISGHRSVSWYQQTPGQGLQFLFEYFSETQRNKGNFPGRFSGRQFSNSRSEMNVSTLELGDSALYLCASSPSGEIEQFFGPGTRLTVL.

CDR3 bases: TGTGCCAGCAGCCCGGCGGGTCAAAGCTCCTACGAGCAGTACTTC. Encoded protein: CASSPAGQSSYEQYF. The rearrangement uses TRBV28 and TRBJ2-7, with D possibly being TRBD2 (5 bases). V lost 6 bases to trimming and J lost 0 bases, with 15 bases between them. The length of the CDR3 is 15 residues. Germline-derived CDR1 and CDR2 are MDHEN and SYDVKM.

V and J are TRBV14 and TRBJ2-1, with D perhaps TRBD1 (6 bases). Between the trimmed V and J ends, which lost 4 bases and 5 bases, there was a span of 15 bases. Germline V gene data show CDR1 as SGHDN and CDR2 as FVKESK. CDR3 length: 15 residues. The CDR3 loop is CASSLPGDIHNEQFF. The CDR3 nucleotides read TGTGCCAGCAGCCTCCCAGGGGACATTCACAATGAGCAGTTCTTC.

The sample holds one count of this clone. The chain has TRBV6-4 and TRBJ1-1; TRBD1 is a possible D gene (6 bases). The germline gives CDR1 MRHNA, CDR2 SNTAGT. This CDR3 contains 16 residues. Trimming stripped 6 bases from V and 0 bases from J, with 17 bases between. CDR3 DNA: TGTGCCAGCAGAGTCTCGCCAGGGGCAATGAACACTGAAGCTTTCTTT. This translates into CASRVSPGAMNTEAFF.

This chain connects TRBV4-1 to TRBJ2-5, with TRBD2 matching 9 bases. This CDR3 contains 16 residues. Germline values: CDR1 MGHRA, CDR2 YSYEKL. V shed 0 bases, J shed 5 bases, and the junction held 7 bases outside the gene matches. The CDR3 DNA follows: TGCGCCAGCAGCCAAGATTTAGCGGGAGCGGTGGAGACCCAGTACTTC. As protein: CASSQDLAGAVETQYF.

The rearrangement links TRBV28 to TRBJ2-7; D not resolved. This CDR3 contains 13 residues. The germline V and J ends were trimmed by 4 bases and 5 bases, with 12 bases remaining between them. CDR1 and CDR2 from the germline V gene are MDHEN and SYDVKM. The CDR3 coding sequence is TGTGCCAGCAGTTCCTCGTGGGTGGACGAGCAGTACTTC. It translates to CASSSSWVDEQYF.

The rearrangement joins TRBV27 to TRBJ2-1; TRBD2 aligns across 14 bases. Germline trimming cut 5 bases from V and 8 bases from J; bases unmatched to any gene: 11. Germline V gene data show CDR1 as MNHEY and CDR2 as SMNVEV (reference sequence). The CDR3 totals 17 residues. CDR3 loop: CASSPAPGTSGSHEQFF. The CDR3 coding sequence is TGTGCCAGCAGTCCCGCTCCCGGGACTAGCGGGAGCCATGAGCAGTTCTTC.

This chain uses TRBV4-1 with TRBJ2-1; no reliable D call. The CDR3 has 18 amino acids. The germline V and J ends were trimmed by 1 base and 6 bases, with 22 bases remaining between them. Germline lookup yields CDR1 MGHRA and CDR2 YSYEKL. CDR3 in amino acids: CASSQAPGPDILSNEQFF. Here the CDR3 DNA reads TGCGCCAGCAGCCAAGCCCCGGGCCCGGATATTTTGAGCAATGAGCAGTTCTTC.

The V call is TRBV27, the J call TRBJ1-2; D is possibly TRBD1 (5 bases). V was pared by 0 bases and J by 4 bases, with 12 bases between. Germline loops: CDR1 MNHEY, CDR2 SMNVEV (reference sequence). The CDR3 length is 15 residues. The CDR3 sequence is CASSLSPGRFYGYTF. CDR3 DNA sequence: TGTGCCAGCAGTTTATCCCCAGGGAGGTTCTATGGCTACACCTTC.

The V gene is TRBV7-9, the J gene TRBJ1-2; D is ambiguous. The V end was cut by 3 bases, the J end by 2 bases, with 7 bases between. This CDR3 spans 13 amino acids. The germline V gene encodes CDR1 SEHNR and CDR2 FQNEAQ (reference sequence). The CDR3 loop reads CASSFSGNYGYTF. In nucleotides, the CDR3 is TGTGCCAGCAGCTTCAGCGGAAACTATGGCTACACCTTC. Full variable domain (rest looked up from reference TRBV7-9 and TRBJ1-2): DTGVSQNPRHKITKRGQNVTFRCDPISEHNRLYWYRQTLGQGPEFLTYFQNEAQLEKSRLLSDRFSAERPKGSFSTLEIQRTEQGDSAMYLCASSFSGNYGYTFGSGTRLTVV.

This sequence joins TRBV4-2 and TRBJ2-4, with D perhaps TRBD2 (5 bases). Germline V gene lookup returns CDR1 LGHNA and CDR2 YNFKEQ. This CDR3 comprises 18 residues. The germline V and J ends were trimmed by 4 bases and 3 bases, with 22 bases remaining between them. The CDR3 spells CASSPLLYGEGVKNIQYF. DNA of the CDR3: TGTGCCAGCAGCCCCCTACTTTACGGAGAGGGTGTCAAAAACATTCAGTACTTC.

As regards this clone: One end of the junction does not line up with germline, which may come from a read error. The rearrangement uses TRBV7-9 and TRBJ2-7; a weak D match, TRBD2 (5 bases). The length of the CDR3 is 17 residues. Germline V gene data show CDR1 as SEHNR and CDR2 as FQNEAQ (reference sequence). CDR3 DNA sequence: TGTGCCAGCAGCATAGCACTGGGAGATCATGCTCGCTACGAGCAGTACTTC. Its protein product is CASSIALGDHARYEQYF.